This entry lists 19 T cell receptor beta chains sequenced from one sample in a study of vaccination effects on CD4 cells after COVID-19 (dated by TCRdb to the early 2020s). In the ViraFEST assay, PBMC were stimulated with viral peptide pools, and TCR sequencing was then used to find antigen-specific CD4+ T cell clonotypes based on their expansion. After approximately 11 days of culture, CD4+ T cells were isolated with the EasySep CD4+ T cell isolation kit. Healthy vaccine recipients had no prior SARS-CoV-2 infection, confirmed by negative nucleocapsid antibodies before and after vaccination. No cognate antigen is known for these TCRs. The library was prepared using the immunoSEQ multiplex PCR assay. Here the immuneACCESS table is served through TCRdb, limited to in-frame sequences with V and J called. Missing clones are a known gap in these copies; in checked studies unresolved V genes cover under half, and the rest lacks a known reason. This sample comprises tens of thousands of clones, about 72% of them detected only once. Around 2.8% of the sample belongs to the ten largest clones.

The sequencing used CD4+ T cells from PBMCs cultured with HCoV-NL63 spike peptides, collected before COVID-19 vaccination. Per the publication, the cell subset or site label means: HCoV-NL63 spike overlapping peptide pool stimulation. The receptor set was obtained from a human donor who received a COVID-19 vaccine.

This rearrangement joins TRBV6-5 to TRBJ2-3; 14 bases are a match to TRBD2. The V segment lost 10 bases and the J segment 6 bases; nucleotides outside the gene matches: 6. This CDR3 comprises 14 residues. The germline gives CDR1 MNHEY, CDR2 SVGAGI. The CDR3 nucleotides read TGTGCCACTCGACTAGCGGGGGGGCTCGATACGCAGTATTTT. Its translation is CATRLAGGLDTQYF.

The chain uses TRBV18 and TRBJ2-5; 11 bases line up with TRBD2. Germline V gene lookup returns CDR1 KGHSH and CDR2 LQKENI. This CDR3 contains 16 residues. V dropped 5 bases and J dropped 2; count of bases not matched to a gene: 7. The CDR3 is CASSKGTSGFQETQYF. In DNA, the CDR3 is TGTGCCAGCTCAAAAGGGACTAGCGGATTTCAAGAGACCCAGTACTTC. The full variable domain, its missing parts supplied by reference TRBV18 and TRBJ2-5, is NAGVMQNPRHLVRRRGQEARLRCSPMKGHSHVYWYRQLPEEGLKFMVYLQKENIIDESGMPKERFSAEFPKEGPSILRIQQVVRGDSAAYFCASSKGTSGFQETQYFGPGTRLLVL.

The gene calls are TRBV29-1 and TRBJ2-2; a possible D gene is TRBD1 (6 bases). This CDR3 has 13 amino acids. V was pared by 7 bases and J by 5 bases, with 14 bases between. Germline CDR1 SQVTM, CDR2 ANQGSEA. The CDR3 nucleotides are TGCAGCGCCGACAGGTGGGAAACCGGGGAGCTGTTTTTT. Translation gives CSADRWETGELFF.

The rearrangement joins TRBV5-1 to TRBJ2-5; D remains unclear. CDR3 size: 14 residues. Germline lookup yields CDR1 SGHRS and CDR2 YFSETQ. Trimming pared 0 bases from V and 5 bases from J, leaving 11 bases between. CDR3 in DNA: TGCGCCAGCAGCTTGGCGGAGCTTCGGGAGACCCAGTACTTC. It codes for CASSLAELRETQYF.

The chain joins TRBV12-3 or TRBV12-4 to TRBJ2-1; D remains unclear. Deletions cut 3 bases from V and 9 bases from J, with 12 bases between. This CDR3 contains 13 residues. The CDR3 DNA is TGTGCCAGCAGTTTTCGGATGACAACTGAGCAGTTCTTC. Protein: CASSFRMTTEQFF.

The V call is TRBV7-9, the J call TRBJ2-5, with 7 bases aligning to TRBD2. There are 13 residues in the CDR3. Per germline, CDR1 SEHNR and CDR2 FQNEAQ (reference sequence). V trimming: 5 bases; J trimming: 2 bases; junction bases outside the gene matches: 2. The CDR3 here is CASSTAGQETQYF. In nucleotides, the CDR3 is TGTGCCAGCAGCACAGCGGGGCAAGAGACCCAGTACTTC.

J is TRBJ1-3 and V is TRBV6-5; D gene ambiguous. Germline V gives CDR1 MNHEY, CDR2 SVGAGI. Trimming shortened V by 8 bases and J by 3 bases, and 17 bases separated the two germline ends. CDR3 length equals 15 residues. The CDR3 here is CASWPTATNGNTIYF. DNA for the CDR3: TGTGCCAGCTGGCCAACAGCGACAAATGGAAACACCATATATTTT.

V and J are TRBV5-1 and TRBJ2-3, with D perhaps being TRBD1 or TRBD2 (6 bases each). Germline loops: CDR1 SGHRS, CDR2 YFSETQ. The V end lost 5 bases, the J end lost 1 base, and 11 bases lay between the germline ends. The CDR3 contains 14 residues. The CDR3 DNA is TGCGCCAGCAGGGGGGGCGGGCGCACAGATACGCAGTATTTT. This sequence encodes CASRGGGRTDTQYF.

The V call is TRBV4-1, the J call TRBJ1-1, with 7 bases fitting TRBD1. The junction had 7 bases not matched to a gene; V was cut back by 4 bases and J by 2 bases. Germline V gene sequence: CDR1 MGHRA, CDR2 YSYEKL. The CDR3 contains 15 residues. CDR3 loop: CASSPGGGRNTEAFF. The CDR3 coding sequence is TGCGCCAGCAGCCCCGGAGGGGGCCGAAACACTGAAGCTTTCTTT.

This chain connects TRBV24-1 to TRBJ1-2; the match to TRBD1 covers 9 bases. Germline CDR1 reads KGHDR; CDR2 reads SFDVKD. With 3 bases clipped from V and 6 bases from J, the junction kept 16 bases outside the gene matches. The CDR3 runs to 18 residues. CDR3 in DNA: TGTGCCACCAGTGATGCCGGGACAGGGTGGTTCGCACGGGATGGCTACACCTTC. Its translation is CATSDAGTGWFARDGYTF.

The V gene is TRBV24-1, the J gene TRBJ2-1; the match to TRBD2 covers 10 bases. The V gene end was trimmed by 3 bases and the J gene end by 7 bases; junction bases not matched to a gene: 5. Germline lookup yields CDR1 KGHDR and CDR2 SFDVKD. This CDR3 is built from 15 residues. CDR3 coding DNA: TGTGCCACCAGTGATCGAGGACTAGCGGAAAATGAGCAGTTCTTC. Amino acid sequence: CATSDRGLAENEQFF.

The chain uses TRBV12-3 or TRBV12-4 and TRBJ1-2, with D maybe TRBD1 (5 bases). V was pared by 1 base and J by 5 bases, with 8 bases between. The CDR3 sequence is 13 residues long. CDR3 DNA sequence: TGTGCCAGCAGTTTAGACAGGAATTATGGCTACACCTTC. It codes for CASSLDRNYGYTF.

CDR3 residues: CASSEGQPQHF. In nucleotides, the CDR3 is TGTGCCAGCAGTGAAGGGCAGCCCCAGCATTTT. This rearrangement joins TRBV6-1 to TRBJ1-5; no clear D gene. Germline V CDR1 and CDR2: MNHNS, SASEGT. V was pared by 1 base and J by 7 bases, with 2 bases between. The CDR3 contains 11 residues.

The DNA of the CDR3 is TGTGCCAGCAGCCAGAACAGGGGGCGTTCTGGAAACACCATATATTTT. It encodes CASSQNRGRSGNTIYF. V and J are TRBV3-1 (or the pseudogene TRBV3-2) and TRBJ1-3; 9 positions agree with TRBD1. V lost 3 bases and J lost 1; bases outside the gene matches: 4. CDR3 size: 16 residues. Germline values: CDR1 LGHDT, CDR2 YNNKEL (reference sequence).

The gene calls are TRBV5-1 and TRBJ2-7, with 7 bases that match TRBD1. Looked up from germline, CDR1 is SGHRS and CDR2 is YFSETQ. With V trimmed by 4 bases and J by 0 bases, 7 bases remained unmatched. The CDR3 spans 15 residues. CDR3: CASSIGDSPSYEQYV. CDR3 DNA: TGCGCCAGCAGCATAGGGGACAGCCCCTCCTACGAGCAGTACGTC.

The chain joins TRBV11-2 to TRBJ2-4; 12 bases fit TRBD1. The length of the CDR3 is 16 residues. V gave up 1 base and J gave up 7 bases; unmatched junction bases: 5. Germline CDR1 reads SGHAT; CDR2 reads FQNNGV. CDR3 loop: CASSLVRDRGLNIQYF. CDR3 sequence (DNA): TGTGCCAGCAGCTTAGTGAGGGACAGGGGGCTTAACATTCAGTACTTC.

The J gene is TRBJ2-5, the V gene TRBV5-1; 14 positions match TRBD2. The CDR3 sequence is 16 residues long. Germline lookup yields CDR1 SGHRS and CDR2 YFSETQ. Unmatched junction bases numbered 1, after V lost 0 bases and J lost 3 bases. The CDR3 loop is CASSLGTSGGKETQYF. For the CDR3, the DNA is TGCGCCAGCAGCTTGGGGACTAGCGGGGGGAAAGAGACCCAGTACTTC.

The CDR3 nucleotides read TGTGCCAGCAGCCAAAAAGGAGGGTTTGCGAAAGAGACCCAGTACTTC. Translation gives CASSQKGGFAKETQYF. The rearrangement joins TRBV7-3 to TRBJ2-5, with D possibly TRBD2 on 6 matching bases. CDR3 length: 16 residues. CDR1 is SGHTA, CDR2 FQGTGA, per germline. V lost 5 bases to trimming and J lost 3 bases, with 19 bases between them. The full variable domain, in which reference TRBV7-3 and TRBJ2-5 provide the parts outside the CDR3, is GAGVSQTPSNKVTEKGKYVELRCDPISGHTALYWYRQSLGQGPEFLIYFQGTGAADDSGLPNDRFFAVRPEGSVSTLKIQRTERGDSAVYLCASSQKGGFAKETQYFGPGTRLLVL.

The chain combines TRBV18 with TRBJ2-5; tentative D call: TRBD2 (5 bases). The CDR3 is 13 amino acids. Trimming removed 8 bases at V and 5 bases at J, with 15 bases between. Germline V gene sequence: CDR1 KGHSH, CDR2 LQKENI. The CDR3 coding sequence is TGTGCCAGCGCACGGGAACCCGGGGAGACCCAGTACTTC. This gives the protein CASAREPGETQYF.